This TCR beta chain came from a study of blood T cell repertoires in COVID-19. V was pared by 3 bases and J by 0 bases, with 2 bases of the junction left unmatched. The germline CDR1 and CDR2 sequences are SEHNR and FQNEAQ (reference sequence). The CDR3 has 15 amino acids. Data came from immunoSEQ multiplex PCR; TCRdb stores just in-frame clones and leaves some out. The repertoire consists of 110,000 or so clones, with roughly 90% occurring once and the leading ten covering over 6.5%. Sequencing used peripheral blood. The V and J genes are TRBV7-9 and TRBJ2-5, with 9 bases lining up with TRBD1. The clonotype originates from an older woman who had recovered from COVID-19. The CDR3 bases are TGTGCCAGCAGCTTTCGGACAGGGGACCAAGAGACCCAGTACTTC. Its protein product is CASSFRTGDQETQYF.